The 6 T cell receptor beta chains given below trace back to one sample, sequenced in a study of T cell responses to AZD1222 COVID-19 vaccine. Measured with immunoSEQ multiplex PCR; TCRdb has only the in-frame clones, and not every one. The sample shows 130,000 to 150,000 clones, more than 85% of them seen only once. Here the sequenced sample was peripheral blood, taken on day 0 of AZD1222 vaccination. The receptors here all came from an adult in good health.

The J gene is TRBJ1-2, the V gene TRBV5-5, with D tentatively TRBD1 (6 bases). The germline V and J ends were trimmed by 0 bases and 0 bases, with 9 bases remaining between them. The V gene's germline CDR1 is SGHKS and CDR2 YYEKEE (reference sequence). The length of the CDR3 is 15 residues. The CDR3 here is CASSLGTVSNYGYTF. CDR3 nucleotide sequence: TGTGCCAGCAGCTTGGGGACAGTCTCTAACTATGGCTACACCTTC.

The CDR3 DNA follows: TGTGCCAGCAGCTTGGGGAGCGGGGGGATCTACGAGCAGTACTTC. It specifies CASSLGSGGIYEQYF. The chain has TRBV11-3 and TRBJ2-7; 9 bases fit TRBD2. The germline gives CDR1 SGHNT, CDR2 YENEEA. The trim removed 3 bases at V and 3 bases at J, leaving 6 bases unmatched. The CDR3 length is 15 residues.

This clone was seen only once. V and J are TRBV5-6 and TRBJ1-1, with D unclear. This CDR3 contains 12 residues. Trimming pared 0 bases from V and 5 bases from J, leaving 5 bases between. Germline V gives CDR1 SGHDT, CDR2 YYEEEE. DNA for the CDR3: TGTGCCAGCAGCTTGGGCCAAACTGAAGCTTTCTTT. Amino acid sequence: CASSLGQTEAFF.

The gene calls are TRBV5-1 and TRBJ1-6; D not resolved. V lost 0 bases, J lost 8 bases, and 6 bases lay in between. The CDR3 is 13 residues long. Germline values: CDR1 SGHRS, CDR2 YFSETQ. In DNA form, the CDR3 reads TGCGCCAGCAGCTTGGAAGCTTATTCACCCCTCCACTTT. Translated: CASSLEAYSPLHF.

The chain links TRBV5-1 to TRBJ1-1, with D perhaps matching TRBD1 (5 bases). V was cut by 1 base and J by 3 bases, with 13 bases left in between. CDR1 is SGHRS, CDR2 YFSETQ, per germline. The CDR3 consists of 15 residues. Written as DNA, the CDR3 is TGCGCCAGCAGCTTGTCGCCAGGAGGGGACACTGAAGCTTTCTTT. This gives the protein CASSLSPGGDTEAFF. Full variable domain (remainder filled in from reference TRBV5-1 and TRBJ1-1): KAGVTQTPRYLIKTRGQQVTLSCSPISGHRSVSWYQQTPGQGLQFLFEYFSETQRNKGNFPGRFSGRQFSNSRSEMNVSTLELGDSALYLCASSLSPGGDTEAFFGQGTRLTVV.

The CDR3 reads CASSLPGPTYEQYF. CDR3 in DNA: TGCGCCAGCAGCTTGCCAGGGCCTACCTACGAGCAGTACTTC. The chain recombines TRBV5-1 with TRBJ2-7; D perhaps matches TRBD1 (5 bases). Per the germline V gene, CDR1 is SGHRS and CDR2 is YFSETQ. The CDR3 has 14 amino acids. Trimming shortened V by 1 base and J by 2 bases, and 10 bases separated the two germline ends.